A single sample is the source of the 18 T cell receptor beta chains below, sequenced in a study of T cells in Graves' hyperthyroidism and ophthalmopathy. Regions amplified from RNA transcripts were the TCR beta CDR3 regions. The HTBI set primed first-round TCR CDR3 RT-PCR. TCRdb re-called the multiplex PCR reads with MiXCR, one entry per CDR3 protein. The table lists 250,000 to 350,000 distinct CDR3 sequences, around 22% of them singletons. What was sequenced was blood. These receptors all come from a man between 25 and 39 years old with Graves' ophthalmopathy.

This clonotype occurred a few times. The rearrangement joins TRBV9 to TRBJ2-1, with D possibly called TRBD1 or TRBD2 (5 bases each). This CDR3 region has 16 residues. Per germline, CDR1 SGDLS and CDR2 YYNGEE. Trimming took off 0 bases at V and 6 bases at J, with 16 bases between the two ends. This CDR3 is CASSVDHGVGANEQFF. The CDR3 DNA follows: TGTGCCAGCAGCGTAGATCACGGGGTAGGGGCCAATGAGCAGTTCTTC.

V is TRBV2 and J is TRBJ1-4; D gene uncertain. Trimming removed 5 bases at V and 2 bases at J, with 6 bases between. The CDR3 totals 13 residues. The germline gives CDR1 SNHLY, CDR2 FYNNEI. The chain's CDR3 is CASSPETNEKLFF. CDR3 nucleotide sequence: TGTGCCAGCAGTCCGGAGACTAATGAAAAACTGTTTTTT.

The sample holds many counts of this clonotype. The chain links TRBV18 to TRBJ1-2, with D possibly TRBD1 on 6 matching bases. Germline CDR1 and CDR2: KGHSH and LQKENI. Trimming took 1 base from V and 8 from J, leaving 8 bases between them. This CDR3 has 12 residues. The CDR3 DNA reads TGTGCCAGCTCACCACGGGACAACGGCTACACCTTC. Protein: CASSPRDNGYTF.

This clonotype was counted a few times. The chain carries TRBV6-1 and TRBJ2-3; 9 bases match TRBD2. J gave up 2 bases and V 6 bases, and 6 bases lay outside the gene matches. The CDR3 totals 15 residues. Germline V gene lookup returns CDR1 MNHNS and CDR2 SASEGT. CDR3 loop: CASRGLAGYTDTQYF. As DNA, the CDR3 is TGTGCCAGCAGGGGTCTAGCGGGGTACACAGATACGCAGTATTTT.

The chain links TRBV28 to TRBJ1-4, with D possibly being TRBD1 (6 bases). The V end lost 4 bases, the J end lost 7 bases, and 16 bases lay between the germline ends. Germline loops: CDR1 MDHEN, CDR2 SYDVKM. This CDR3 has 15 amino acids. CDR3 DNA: TGTGCCAGCAGTTCAATAGGGGGGTGGAGTGAAAAACTGTTTTTT. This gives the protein CASSSIGGWSEKLFF.

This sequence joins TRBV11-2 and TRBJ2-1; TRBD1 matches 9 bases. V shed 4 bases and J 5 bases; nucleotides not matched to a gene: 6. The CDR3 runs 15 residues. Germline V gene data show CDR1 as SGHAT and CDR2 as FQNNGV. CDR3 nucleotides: TGTGCCAGCAGCTCCACAGGGGGCCTCCACAATGAGCAGTTCTTC. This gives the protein CASSSTGGLHNEQFF.

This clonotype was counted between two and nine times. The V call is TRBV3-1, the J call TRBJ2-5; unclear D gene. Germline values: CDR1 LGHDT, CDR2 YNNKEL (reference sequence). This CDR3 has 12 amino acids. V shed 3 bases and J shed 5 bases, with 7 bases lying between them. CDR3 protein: CASSQVLETQYF. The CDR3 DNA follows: TGTGCCAGCAGCCAGGTTTTGGAGACCCAGTACTTC.

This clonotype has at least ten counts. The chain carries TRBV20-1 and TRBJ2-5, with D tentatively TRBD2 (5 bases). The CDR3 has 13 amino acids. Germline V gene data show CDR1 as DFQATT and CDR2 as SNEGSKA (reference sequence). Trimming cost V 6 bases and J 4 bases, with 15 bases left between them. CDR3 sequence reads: CSAVLDSRETQYF. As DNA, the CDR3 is TGCAGTGCGGTCCTGGACTCGAGAGAGACCCAGTACTTC.

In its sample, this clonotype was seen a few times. The CDR3 DNA reads as TGTGCCAGCAGCCCAGCTGGGATCGATGATACGCAGTATTTT. Protein: CASSPAGIDDTQYF. The chain links TRBV5-4 to TRBJ2-3, with D uncertain. Trimming stripped 4 bases from V and 6 bases from J, with 15 bases between. CDR1 and CDR2 (germline): SGHNT, YYREEE (reference sequence). This CDR3 is 14 amino acids long.

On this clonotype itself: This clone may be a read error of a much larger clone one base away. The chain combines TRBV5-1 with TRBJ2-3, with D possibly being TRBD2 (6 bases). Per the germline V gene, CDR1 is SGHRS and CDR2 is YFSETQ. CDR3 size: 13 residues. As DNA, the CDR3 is TGCGTCAGCGGTCGAGGTAGCGGAGATACGCAGTATTTT. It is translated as CVSGRGSGDTQYF.

This CDR3 is CSARVKLDPRSYNEQFF. The CDR3 nucleotides are TGCAGTGCTAGAGTGAAACTTGACCCCCGCTCCTACAATGAGCAGTTCTTC. This chain connects TRBV20-1 to TRBJ2-1; D gene ambiguous. The ends were cut back, 1 base at V and 0 bases at J, with 16 bases in the middle. There are 17 residues in the CDR3. Per the germline V gene, CDR1 is DFQATT and CDR2 is SNEGSKA (reference sequence).

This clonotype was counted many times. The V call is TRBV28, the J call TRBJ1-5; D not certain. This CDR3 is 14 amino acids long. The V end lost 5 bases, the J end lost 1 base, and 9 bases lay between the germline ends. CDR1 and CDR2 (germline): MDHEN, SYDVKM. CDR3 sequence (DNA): TGTGCCAGCAGTGTCGGTGACAGCAATCAGCCCCAGCATTTT. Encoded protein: CASSVGDSNQPQHF.

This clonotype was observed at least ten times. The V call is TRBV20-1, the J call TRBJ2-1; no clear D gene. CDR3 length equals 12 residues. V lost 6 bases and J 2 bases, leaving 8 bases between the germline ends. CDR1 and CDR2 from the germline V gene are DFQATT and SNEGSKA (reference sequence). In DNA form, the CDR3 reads TGCAGTGCACCGAGGACCTACAATGAGCAGTTCTTC. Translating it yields CSAPRTYNEQFF.

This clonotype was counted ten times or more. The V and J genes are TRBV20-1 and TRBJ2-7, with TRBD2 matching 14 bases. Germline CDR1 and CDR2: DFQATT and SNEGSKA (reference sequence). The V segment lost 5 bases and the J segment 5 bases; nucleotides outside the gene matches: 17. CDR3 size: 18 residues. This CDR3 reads CSASLPGTSGGWGDEQYF. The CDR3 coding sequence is TGCAGTGCTTCGCTCCCTGGGACTAGCGGGGGCTGGGGGGACGAGCAGTACTTC.

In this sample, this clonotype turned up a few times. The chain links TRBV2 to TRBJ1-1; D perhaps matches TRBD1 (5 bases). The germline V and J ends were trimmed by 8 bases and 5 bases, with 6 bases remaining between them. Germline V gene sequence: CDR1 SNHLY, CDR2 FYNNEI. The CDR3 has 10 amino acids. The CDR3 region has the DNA TGTGCCAGCGGGGGGACTGAAGCTTTCTTT. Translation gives CASGGTEAFF.

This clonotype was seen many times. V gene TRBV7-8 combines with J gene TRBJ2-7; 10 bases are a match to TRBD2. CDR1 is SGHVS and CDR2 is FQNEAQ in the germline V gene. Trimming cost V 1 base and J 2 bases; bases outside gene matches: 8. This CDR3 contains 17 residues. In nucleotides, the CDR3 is TGTGCCAGCAGCTTAGGGACTAGCGGCCTTCAAACCTACGAGCAGTACTTC. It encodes CASSLGTSGLQTYEQYF.

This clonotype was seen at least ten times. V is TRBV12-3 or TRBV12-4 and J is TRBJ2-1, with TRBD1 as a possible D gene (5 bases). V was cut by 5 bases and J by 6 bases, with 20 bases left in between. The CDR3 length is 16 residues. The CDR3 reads CASSLGQSPKGNEQFF. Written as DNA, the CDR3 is TGTGCCAGCAGTCTGGGGCAAAGCCCAAAAGGCAATGAGCAGTTCTTC.

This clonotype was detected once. CDR3 in DNA: TGTGCCAGCAGTTTCCTGGGTAGCGCGGCAGGAGATACGCAGTATTTT. Protein product: CASSFLGSAAGDTQYF. The chain carries TRBV12-3 or TRBV12-4 and TRBJ2-3, with TRBD2 as a possible D gene (5 bases). Trimming cost V 3 bases and J 5 bases, with 18 bases left between them. This CDR3 spans 16 amino acids.